Detailed here is one TCR beta chain. What it recognizes is unknown. This CDR3 has 16 residues. With V trimmed by 0 bases and J by 3 bases, 8 bases remained unmatched. The germline CDR1 and CDR2 sequences are SGHDT and YYEEEE. This record belongs to a study of human versus mouse CDR3 diversity and MHC coevolution. Cells were CD45RO-negative CD62L-positive naive CD4 T cells sorted from PBMCs. The study, taken as a whole, reports: In humans, T-cell selection involved roughly six MHC II alleles.

The protocol was immunoSEQ multiplex PCR, while the TCRdb copy is restricted to in-frame clones and leaves out a portion. The table lists 75,000 to 90,000 clones, just over 90% of them singletons. The TCR was taken from a person aged 30 to 70 in good health. The V gene is TRBV5-6, the J gene TRBJ2-7; 8 positions agree with TRBD1. Sequencing was performed on naive CD4+ T cells from blood. The subset here: CD45RO-negative CD62L-positive naive CD4 T cells. This CDR3 reads CASSLAGQGAVYEQYF. Written as DNA, the CDR3 is TGTGCCAGCAGCTTGGCCGGGCAGGGGGCAGTCTACGAGCAGTACTTC. The variable domain in full, with the rest retrieved from reference TRBV5-6 and TRBJ2-7, is DAGVTQSPTHLIKTRGQQVTLRCSPKSGHDTVSWYQQALGQGPQFIFQYYEEEERQRGNFPDRFSGHQFPNYSSELNVNALLLGDSALYLCASSLAGQGAVYEQYFGPGTRLTVT.